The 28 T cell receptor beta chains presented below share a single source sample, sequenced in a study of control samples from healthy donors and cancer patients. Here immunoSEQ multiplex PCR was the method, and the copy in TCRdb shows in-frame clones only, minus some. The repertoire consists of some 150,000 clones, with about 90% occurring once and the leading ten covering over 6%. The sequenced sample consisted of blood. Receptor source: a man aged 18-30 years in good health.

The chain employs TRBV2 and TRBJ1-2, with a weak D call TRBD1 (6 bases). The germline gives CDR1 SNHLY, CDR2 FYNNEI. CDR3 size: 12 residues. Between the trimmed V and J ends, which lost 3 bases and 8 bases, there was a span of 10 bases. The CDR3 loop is CASSDTGIGYTF. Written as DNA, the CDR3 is TGTGCCAGCAGTGATACAGGGATAGGCTACACCTTC.

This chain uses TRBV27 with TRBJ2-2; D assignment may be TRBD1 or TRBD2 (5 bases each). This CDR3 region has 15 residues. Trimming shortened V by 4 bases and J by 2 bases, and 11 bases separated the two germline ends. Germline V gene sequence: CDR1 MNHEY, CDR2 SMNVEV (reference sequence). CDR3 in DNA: TGTGCCAGCAGTTGGGACGGTCTAAACACCGGGGAGCTGTTTTTT. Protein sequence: CASSWDGLNTGELFF.

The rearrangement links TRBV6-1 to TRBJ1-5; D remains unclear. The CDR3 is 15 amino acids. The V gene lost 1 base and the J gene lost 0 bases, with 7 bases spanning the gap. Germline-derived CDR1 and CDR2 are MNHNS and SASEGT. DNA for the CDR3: TGTGCCAGCAGTGAAGGCGGGTATAGCAATCAGCCCCAGCATTTT. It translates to CASSEGGYSNQPQHF.

The CDR3 loop is CASSFISTHLSRGYGYTF. In nucleotides, the CDR3 is TGTGCCAGCAGTTTTATCTCCACCCATCTCTCCAGGGGGTATGGCTACACCTTC. This chain uses TRBV27 with TRBJ1-2, with 7 bases aligning to TRBD1. This CDR3 has 18 amino acids. Unmatched junction bases numbered 18, after V lost 3 bases and J lost 5 bases. Germline values: CDR1 MNHEY, CDR2 SMNVEV (reference sequence).

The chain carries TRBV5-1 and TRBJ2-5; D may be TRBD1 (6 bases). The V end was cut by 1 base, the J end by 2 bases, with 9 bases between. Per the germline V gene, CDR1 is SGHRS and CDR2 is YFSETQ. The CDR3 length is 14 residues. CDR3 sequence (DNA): TGCGCCAGCAGCTTGAGGACAGAACAAGAGACCCAGTACTTC. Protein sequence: CASSLRTEQETQYF.

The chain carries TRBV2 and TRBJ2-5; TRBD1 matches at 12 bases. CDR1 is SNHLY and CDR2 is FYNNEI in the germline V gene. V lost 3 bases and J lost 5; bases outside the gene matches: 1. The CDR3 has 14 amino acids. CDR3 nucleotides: TGTGCCAGCAGTGAGGGGACAGGGGGCGAGACCCAGTACTTC. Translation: CASSEGTGGETQYF.

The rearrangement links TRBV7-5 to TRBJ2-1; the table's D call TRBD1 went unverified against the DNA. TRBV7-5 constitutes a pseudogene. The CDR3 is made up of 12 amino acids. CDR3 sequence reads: CVRSARTGCRFF. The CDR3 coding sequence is TGTGTCAGAAGCGCTCGAACAGGGTGCAGGTTCTTC.

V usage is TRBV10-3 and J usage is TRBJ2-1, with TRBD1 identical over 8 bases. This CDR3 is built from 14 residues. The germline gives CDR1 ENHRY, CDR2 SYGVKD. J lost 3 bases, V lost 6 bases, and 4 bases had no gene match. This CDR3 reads CAISLTGGYNEQFF. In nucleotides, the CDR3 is TGTGCCATCAGCTTAACAGGGGGCTACAATGAGCAGTTCTTC.

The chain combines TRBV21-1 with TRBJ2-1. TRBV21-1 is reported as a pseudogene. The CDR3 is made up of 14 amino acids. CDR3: CASSKAGLAPEQFF. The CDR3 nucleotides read TGTGCCAGCAGCAAAGCGGGATTGGCGCCGGAGCAGTTCTTC.

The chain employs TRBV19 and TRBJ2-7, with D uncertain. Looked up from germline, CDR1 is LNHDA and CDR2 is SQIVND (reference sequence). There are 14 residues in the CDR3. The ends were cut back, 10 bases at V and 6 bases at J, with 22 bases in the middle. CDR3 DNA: TGTGCCACCTCCGCGCTGGCAGTCTCCCCCGAGCAGTACTTC. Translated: CATSALAVSPEQYF.

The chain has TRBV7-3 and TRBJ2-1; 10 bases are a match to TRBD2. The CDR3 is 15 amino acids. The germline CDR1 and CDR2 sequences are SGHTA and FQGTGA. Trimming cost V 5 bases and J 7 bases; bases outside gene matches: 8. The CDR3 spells CASSVQRGGLNEQFF. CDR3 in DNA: TGTGCCAGCAGCGTACAGCGGGGGGGCCTGAATGAGCAGTTCTTC.

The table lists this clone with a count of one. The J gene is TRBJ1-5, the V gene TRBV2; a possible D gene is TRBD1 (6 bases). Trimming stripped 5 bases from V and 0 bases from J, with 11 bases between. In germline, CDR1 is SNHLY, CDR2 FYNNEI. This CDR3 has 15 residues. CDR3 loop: CASSRTAYSNQPQHF. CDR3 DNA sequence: TGTGCCAGCAGTAGGACAGCTTATAGCAATCAGCCCCAGCATTTT.

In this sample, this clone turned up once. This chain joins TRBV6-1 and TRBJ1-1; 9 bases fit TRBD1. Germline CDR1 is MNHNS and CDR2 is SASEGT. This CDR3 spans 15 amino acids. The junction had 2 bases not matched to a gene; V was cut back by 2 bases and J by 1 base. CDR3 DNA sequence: TGTGCCAGCAGTGAACCGGGACAGGGGAACACTGAAGCTTTCTTT. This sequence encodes CASSEPGQGNTEAFF.

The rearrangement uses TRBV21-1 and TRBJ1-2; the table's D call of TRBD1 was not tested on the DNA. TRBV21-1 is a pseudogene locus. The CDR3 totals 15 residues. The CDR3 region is CASSKGEGATYGYTF. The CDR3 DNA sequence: TGTGCCAGCAGCAAAGGGGAAGGGGCGACCTATGGCTACACCTTC.

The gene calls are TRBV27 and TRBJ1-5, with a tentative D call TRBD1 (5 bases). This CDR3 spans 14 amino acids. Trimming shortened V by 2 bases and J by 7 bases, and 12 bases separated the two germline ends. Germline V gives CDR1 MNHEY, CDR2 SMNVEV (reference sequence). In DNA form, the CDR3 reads TGTGCCAGCAGTTTACTGGGGGGAGGGCAGCCCCAGCATTTT. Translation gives CASSLLGGGQPQHF.

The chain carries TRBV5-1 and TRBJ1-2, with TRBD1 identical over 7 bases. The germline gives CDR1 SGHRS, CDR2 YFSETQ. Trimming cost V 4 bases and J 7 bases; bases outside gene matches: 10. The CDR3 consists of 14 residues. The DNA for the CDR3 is TGCGCCAGCAGCACGACAGGGACGAGCCTTGGCTACACCTTC. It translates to CASSTTGTSLGYTF. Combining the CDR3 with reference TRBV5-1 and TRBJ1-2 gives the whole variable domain KAGVTQTPRYLIKTRGQQVTLSCSPISGHRSVSWYQQTPGQGLQFLFEYFSETQRNKGNFPGRFSGRQFSNSRSEMNVSTLELGDSALYLCASSTTGTSLGYTFGSGTRLTVV.

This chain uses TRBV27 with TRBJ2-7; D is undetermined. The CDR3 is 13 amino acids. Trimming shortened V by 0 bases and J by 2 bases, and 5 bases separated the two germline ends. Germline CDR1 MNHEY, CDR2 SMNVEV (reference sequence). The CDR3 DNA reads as TGTGCCAGCAGTTTATCGTGGCCCTACGAGCAGTACTTC. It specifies CASSLSWPYEQYF.

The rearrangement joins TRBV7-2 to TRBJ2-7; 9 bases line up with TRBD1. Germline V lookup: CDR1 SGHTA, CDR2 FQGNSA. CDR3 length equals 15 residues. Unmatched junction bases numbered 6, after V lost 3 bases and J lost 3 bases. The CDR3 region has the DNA TGTGCCAGCAGCTTGAGACAGGGGGAAATCTACGAGCAGTACTTC. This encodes CASSLRQGEIYEQYF.

The CDR3 region is CASSGMGSYEQYF. CDR3 sequence (DNA): TGTGCCAGCAGTGGTATGGGTTCCTACGAGCAGTACTTC. This chain links TRBV2 with TRBJ2-7; no reliable D call. The ends were cut back, 4 bases at V and 1 base at J, with 8 bases in the middle. Germline V gene data show CDR1 as SNHLY and CDR2 as FYNNEI. The CDR3 consists of 13 residues.

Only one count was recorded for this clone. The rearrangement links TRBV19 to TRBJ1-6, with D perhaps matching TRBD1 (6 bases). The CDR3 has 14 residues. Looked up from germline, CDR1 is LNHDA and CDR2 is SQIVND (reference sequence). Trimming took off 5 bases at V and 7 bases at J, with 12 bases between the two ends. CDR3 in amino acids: CASSRQGRNSPLHF. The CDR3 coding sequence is TGTGCCAGTAGTCGTCAGGGGAGGAATTCACCCCTCCACTTT.

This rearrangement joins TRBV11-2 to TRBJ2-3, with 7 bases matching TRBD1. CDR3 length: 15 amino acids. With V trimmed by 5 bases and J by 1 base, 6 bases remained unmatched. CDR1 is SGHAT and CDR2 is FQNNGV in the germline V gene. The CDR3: CASSRGTGGTDTQYF. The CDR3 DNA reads TGTGCCAGCAGCAGAGGAACAGGGGGCACAGATACGCAGTATTTT.

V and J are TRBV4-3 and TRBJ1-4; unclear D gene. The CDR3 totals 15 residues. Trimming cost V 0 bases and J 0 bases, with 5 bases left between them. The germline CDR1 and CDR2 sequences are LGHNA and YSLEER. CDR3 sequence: CASSQDRTTNEKLFF. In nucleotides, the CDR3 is TGCGCCAGCAGCCAAGACAGAACAACTAATGAAAAACTGTTTTTT.

DNA of the CDR3: TGTGCTAGTGGTTTGGTACGGCGGCAAGAGACCCAGTACTTC. Protein sequence: CASGLVRRQETQYF. This chain links TRBV12-5 with TRBJ2-5; D call uncertain. V lost 0 bases to trimming and J lost 2 bases, with 7 bases between them. The CDR3 runs to 14 residues. Germline CDR1 LGHNT, CDR2 FRNRAP.

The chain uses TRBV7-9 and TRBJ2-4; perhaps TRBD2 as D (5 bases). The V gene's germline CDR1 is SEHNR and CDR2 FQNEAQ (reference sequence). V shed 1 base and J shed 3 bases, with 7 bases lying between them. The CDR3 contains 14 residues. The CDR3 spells CASSLELVKNIQYF. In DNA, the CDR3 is TGTGCCAGCAGCTTAGAACTAGTCAAAAACATTCAGTACTTC.

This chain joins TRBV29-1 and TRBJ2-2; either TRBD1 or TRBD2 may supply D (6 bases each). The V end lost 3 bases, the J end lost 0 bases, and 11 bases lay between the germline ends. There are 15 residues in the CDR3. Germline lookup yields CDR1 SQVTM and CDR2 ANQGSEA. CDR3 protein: CSVEWGAANTGELFF. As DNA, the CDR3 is TGCAGCGTTGAGTGGGGGGCCGCGAACACCGGGGAGCTGTTTTTT.

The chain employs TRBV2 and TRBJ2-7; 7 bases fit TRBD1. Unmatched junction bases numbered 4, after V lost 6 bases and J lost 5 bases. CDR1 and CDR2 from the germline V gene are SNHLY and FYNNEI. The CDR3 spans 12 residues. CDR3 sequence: CASSTGVDEQYF. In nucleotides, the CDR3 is TGTGCCAGCAGCACAGGGGTCGACGAGCAGTACTTC.

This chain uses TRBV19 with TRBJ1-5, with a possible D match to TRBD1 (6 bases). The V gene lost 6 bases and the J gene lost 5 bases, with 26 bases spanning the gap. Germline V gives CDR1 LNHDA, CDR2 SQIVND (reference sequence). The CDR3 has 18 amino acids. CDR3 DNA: TGTGCCAGTAGCATACCAGTCGGACAGACGGTAAACCATCAGCCCCAGCATTTT. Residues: CASSIPVGQTVNHQPQHF.

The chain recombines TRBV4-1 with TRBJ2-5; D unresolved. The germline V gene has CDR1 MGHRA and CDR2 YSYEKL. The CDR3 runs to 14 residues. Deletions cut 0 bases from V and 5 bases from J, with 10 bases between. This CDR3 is CASSQDAGSETQYF. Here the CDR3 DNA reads TGCGCCAGCAGCCAAGACGCAGGTAGTGAGACCCAGTACTTC.